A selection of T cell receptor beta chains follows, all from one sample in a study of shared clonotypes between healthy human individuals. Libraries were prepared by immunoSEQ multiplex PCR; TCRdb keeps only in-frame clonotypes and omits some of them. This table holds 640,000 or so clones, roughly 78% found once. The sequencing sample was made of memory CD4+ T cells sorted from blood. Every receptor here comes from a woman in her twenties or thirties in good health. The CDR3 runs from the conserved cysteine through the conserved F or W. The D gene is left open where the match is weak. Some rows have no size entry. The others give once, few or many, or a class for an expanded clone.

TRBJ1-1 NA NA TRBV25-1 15 CASRRHGGLGTEAFF TGTGCCAGCAGACGACACGGGGGGCTTGGGACTGAAGCTTTCTTT
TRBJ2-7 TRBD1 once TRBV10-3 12 CATDRGSYEQYF TGTGCCACGGACAGGGGGAGCTACGAGCAGTACTTC
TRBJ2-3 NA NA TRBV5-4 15 CASSRGGQSTDTQYF TGTGCCAGCAGCCGCGGGGGACAGAGCACAGATACGCAGTATTTT
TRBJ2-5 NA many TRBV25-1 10 CASSEETQYF TGTGCCAGCAGTGAAGAGACCCAGTACTTC
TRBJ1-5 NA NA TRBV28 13 CASSVRGWQPQHF TGTGCCAGCAGTGTCAGGGGTTGGCAGCCCCAGCATTTT
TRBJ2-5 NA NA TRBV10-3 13 CATLGGHQETQYF TGTGCCACCTTAGGAGGGCACCAAGAGACCCAGTACTTC
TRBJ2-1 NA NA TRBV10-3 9 CAIGNEQFF TGTGCCATCGGGAATGAGCAGTTCTTC
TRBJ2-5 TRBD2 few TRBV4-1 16 CASSQHSGAYQETQYF TGCGCCAGCAGCCAACATAGCGGGGCGTACCAAGAGACCCAGTACTTC
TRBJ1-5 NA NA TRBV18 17 CASSPMKGMRGNQPQHF TGTGCCAGCTCACCCATGAAAGGAATGAGGGGCAATCAGCCCCAGCATTTT
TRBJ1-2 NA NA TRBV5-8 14 CASSPDRLGYGYTF TGTGCCAGCAGCCCCGACAGGTTAGGCTATGGCTACACCTTC
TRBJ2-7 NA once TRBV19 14 CAKEGPGGTYEQYF TGTGCCAAAGAAGGGCCAGGTGGCACCTACGAGCAGTACTTC
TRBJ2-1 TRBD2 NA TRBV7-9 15 CASRELAGEVDEQFF TGTGCCAGCAGGGAGCTAGCGGGAGAGGTCGATGAGCAGTTCTTC
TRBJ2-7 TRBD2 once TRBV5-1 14 CASSSREGGNEQYF TGCGCCAGCAGCTCGAGGGAGGGAGGGAACGAGCAGTACTTC
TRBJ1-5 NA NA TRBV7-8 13 CASSLGGNGPQHF TGTGCCAGCAGCTTAGGGGGCAATGGGCCCCAGCATTTT
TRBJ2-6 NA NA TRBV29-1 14 CSAGGQSGANVLTF TGCAGCGCCGGAGGGCAGTCTGGGGCCAACGTCCTGACTTTC
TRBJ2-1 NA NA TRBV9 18 CASSVATWGAEGYNEQFF TGTGCCAGCAGCGTAGCTACATGGGGGGCGGAAGGGTACAATGAGCAGTTCTTC
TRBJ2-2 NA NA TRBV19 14 CASSIALNTGELFF TGTGCCAGTAGTATAGCGCTGAACACCGGGGAGCTGTTTTTT
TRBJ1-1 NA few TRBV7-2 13 CASSPRDGGPAFF TGTGCCAGCAGCCCCCGGGACGGCGGCCCAGCTTTCTTT
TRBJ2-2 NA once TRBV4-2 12 CASSQESGELFF TGTGCCAGCAGCCAAGAGAGCGGGGAGCTGTTTTTT
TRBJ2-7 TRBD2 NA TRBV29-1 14 CSVSTRTSGYEQYF TGCAGCGTTTCAACCCGGACTAGCGGGTACGAGCAGTACTTC
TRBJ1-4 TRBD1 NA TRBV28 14 CASRGQGSNEKLFF TGTGCCAGCAGGGGACAGGGGTCTAATGAAAAACTGTTTTTT
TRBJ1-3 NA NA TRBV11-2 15 CASSLDALSGTTIYF TGTGCCAGCAGCTTAGATGCACTCTCTGGAACCACCATATATTTT
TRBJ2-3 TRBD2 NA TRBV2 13 CASSRRERHTQYF TGTGCCAGTTCCCGGCGGGAGCGACATACGCAGTATTTT
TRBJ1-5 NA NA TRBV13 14 CASSRRTDNQPQHF TGTGCCAGCAGCCGCCGGACAGATAATCAGCCCCAGCATTTT
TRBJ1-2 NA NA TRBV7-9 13 CASSLAGAGGYTF TGTGCCAGCAGCTTAGCGGGGGCTGGTGGCTACACCTTC
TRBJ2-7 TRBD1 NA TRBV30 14 CAWSGTGISYEQYF TGTGCCTGGTCCGGGACAGGTATATCCTACGAGCAGTACTTT